Below, 8 T cell receptor beta chains from the same sample are listed, as sequenced in a study of blood T cell repertoires in COVID-19. TCRdb keeps only in-frame clones here, not all; method: immunoSEQ multiplex PCR. The data show 190,000 or so clones, 87% seen once. Sequencing was performed on PBMCs or T cells enriched from blood (not recorded which). These receptors all stem from a woman under 40 who had recovered from COVID-19.

The gene calls are TRBV7-9 and TRBJ2-1; 9 bases map to TRBD2. Germline trimming cut 5 bases from V and 1 base from J; bases unmatched to any gene: 6. CDR1 and CDR2 from the germline V gene are SEHNR and FQNEAQ (reference sequence). The CDR3 sequence is 16 residues long. The CDR3 here is CASSTGLAPSYNEQFF. The CDR3 nucleotides read TGTGCCAGCAGCACCGGACTAGCGCCATCCTACAATGAGCAGTTCTTC.

The rearrangement links TRBV14 to TRBJ2-5; D is unclear. With 9 bases removed from V and 4 bases from J, the gap between germline ends came to 9 bases. The CDR3 has 11 amino acids. Looked up from germline, CDR1 is SGHDN and CDR2 is FVKESK. The CDR3 protein is CASSKRETQYF. CDR3 DNA sequence: TGTGCCAGTTCGAAGCGAGAGACCCAGTACTTC. Looking up the rest from reference TRBV14 and TRBJ2-5 gives the full variable domain: EAGVTQFPSHSVIEKGQTVTLRCDPISGHDNLYWYRRVMGKEIKFLLHFVKESKQDESGMPNNRFLAERTGGTYSTLKVQPAELEDSGVYFCASSKRETQYFGPGTRLLVL.

The gene calls are TRBV14 and TRBJ1-2; D is unclear. Trimming took off 1 base at V and 5 bases at J, with 11 bases between the two ends. The CDR3 runs 14 residues. Per germline, CDR1 SGHDN and CDR2 FVKESK. This CDR3 reads CASSQGAGLYGYTF. The CDR3 nucleotides are TGTGCCAGCAGCCAAGGGGCCGGACTTTATGGCTACACCTTC.

The chain carries TRBV12-5 and TRBJ1-1, with unresolved D. Germline CDR1 and CDR2: LGHNT and FRNRAP. CDR3 length equals 11 residues. V lost 6 bases to trimming and J lost 6 bases, with 8 bases between them. CDR3 amino acids: CASGPRSEAFF. The CDR3 DNA reads TGTGCTAGTGGCCCCCGTTCTGAAGCTTTCTTT.

The rearrangement joins TRBV6-5 to TRBJ1-1; tentatively, D is TRBD1 (6 bases). V lost 6 bases to trimming and J lost 5 bases, with 13 bases between them. CDR1 is MNHEY and CDR2 is SVGAGI in the germline V gene. The CDR3 sequence is 13 residues long. Written as DNA, the CDR3 is TGTGCCAGCAGGATGCAGGGGTCAACTGAAGCTTTCTTT. Amino acid sequence: CASRMQGSTEAFF.

The J gene is TRBJ2-5, the V gene TRBV9, with 8 bases that match TRBD1. Germline CDR1 reads SGDLS; CDR2 reads YYNGEE. This CDR3 contains 16 residues. The J segment lost 5 bases and the V segment lost 2 bases, leaving 11 bases of the junction unmatched. CDR3 sequence reads: CASSVEQGGPSETQYF. The CDR3 region has the DNA TGTGCCAGCAGCGTGGAACAGGGGGGCCCCTCTGAGACCCAGTACTTC.

This sequence joins TRBV5-4 and TRBJ2-3; weak D call: TRBD1 (6 bases). Trimming shortened V by 0 bases and J by 3 bases, and 17 bases separated the two germline ends. From germline, CDR1 is SGHNT and CDR2 YYREEE (reference sequence). The CDR3 has 17 amino acids. The CDR3 bases are TGTGCCAGCAGCTTGGATAGATTGGGGGCCCAGACAGATACGCAGTATTTT. Translating it yields CASSLDRLGAQTDTQYF.

The J gene is TRBJ1-5, the V gene TRBV28; tentative D call: TRBD1 (5 bases). From germline, CDR1 is MDHEN and CDR2 SYDVKM. The CDR3 length is 15 residues. Deletions cut 5 bases from V and 6 bases from J, with 17 bases between. The CDR3 loop reads CASSPHDSRRQPQHF. In DNA, the CDR3 is TGTGCCAGCAGTCCCCATGACAGTAGGCGTCAGCCCCAGCATTTT.